The entry below describes one T cell receptor beta chain. Its specificity is not known. This entry is derived from a study of CD8+ T cells in alopecia areata. In each case, RNA was isolated and then reverse transcribed into cDNA as the sequencing template. The method was immunoSEQ multiplex PCR; TCRdb's version includes in-frame clones alone and lacks a portion of them. The table lists some 240,000 clones, 50% to 60% of them singletons. J lost 5 bases, V lost 4 bases, and 5 bases had no gene match. The CDR3 extends over 16 amino acids. The germline CDR1 and CDR2 sequences are MRHNA and SNTAGT. Study-level results: Besides other cells, scalp samples also yield sequences of resident alphabeta T cells from normal skin. Clonality was higher in lesional than normal scalp, especially in alopecia totalis/universalis.

The gene calls are TRBV6-4 and TRBJ2-1; TRBD2 matches 13 bases. This clonotype originated in a human donor with alopecia areata. The sequenced sample was CD4+ T cells sorted from blood, obtained at week 0. The CDR3 region has the DNA TGTGCCAGCAGTGTGGGACTAGCGGGGAAAGACAATGAGCAGTTCTTC. Translated: CASSVGLAGKDNEQFF.